This passage covers 30 T cell receptor beta chains from one sample sequenced in a study of blood T cell repertoires in COVID-19. Some clones are missing from TCRdb's copy, which holds only in-frame ones; the method was immunoSEQ multiplex PCR. Of around 130,000 clones in the sample, 86% were seen once. The sample consisted of peripheral blood. The receptors stem from a man aged 40-49 years with acute or convalescent COVID-19.

V usage is TRBV6-2 or TRBV6-3 and J usage is TRBJ1-1, with a tentative D call TRBD1 (6 bases). The germline CDR1 and CDR2 sequences are MNHEY and SVGEGT. This CDR3 spans 13 amino acids. The V end was cut by 6 bases, the J end by 4 bases, with 12 bases between. CDR3 sequence reads: CASSPQGPTEAFF. The CDR3 nucleotides read TGTGCCAGCAGCCCACAGGGACCCACTGAAGCTTTCTTT.

This clone appeared a few times. In nucleotides, the CDR3 is TGTGCCAGCAGTGAATGGGGGGTCTCCTACGAGCAGTACTTC. Encoded protein: CASSEWGVSYEQYF. This chain connects TRBV2 to TRBJ2-7, with D possibly being TRBD2 (6 bases). V gave up 2 bases and J gave up 0 bases, with 8 bases separating them. The CDR3 has 14 residues. The V gene's germline CDR1 is SNHLY and CDR2 FYNNEI.

The chain joins TRBV5-6 to TRBJ2-1; TRBD1 might be the D (5 bases). Germline CDR1 is SGHDT and CDR2 is YYEEEE. V dropped 5 bases and J dropped 4 bases, with 16 bases sitting between them. CDR3 length equals 15 residues. In DNA form, the CDR3 reads TGTGCCAGCAGGACCAGGGTTGTGCATTACAATGAGCAGTTCTTC. Its translation is CASRTRVVHYNEQFF. Filled out from reference TRBV5-6 and TRBJ2-1, the complete variable domain reads DAGVTQSPTHLIKTRGQQVTLRCSPKSGHDTVSWYQQALGQGPQFIFQYYEEEERQRGNFPDRFSGHQFPNYSSELNVNALLLGDSALYLCASRTRVVHYNEQFFGPGTRLTVL.

This sequence joins TRBV12-3 or TRBV12-4 and TRBJ2-5; D call uncertain. V was trimmed by 3 bases and J by 2 bases, leaving 4 bases between them. The CDR3 runs to 12 residues. The CDR3 DNA follows: TGTGCCAGCAGTTTGACTCAAGAGACCCAGTACTTC. This encodes CASSLTQETQYF.

The J gene is TRBJ1-1, the V gene TRBV18; TRBD1 might be the D (5 bases). The CDR3 covers 15 residues. Germline V gene lookup returns CDR1 KGHSH and CDR2 LQKENI. V dropped 2 bases and J dropped 1 base, with 11 bases sitting between them. The DNA for the CDR3 is TGTGCCAGCTCACCAGCGGGGGACCCGAACACTGAAGCTTTCTTT. Its protein product is CASSPAGDPNTEAFF.

This sequence joins TRBV5-6 and TRBJ2-7; the D is unclear. The CDR3 is 12 residues long. Trimming took 3 bases from V and 6 from J, leaving 10 bases between them. Per the germline V gene, CDR1 is SGHDT and CDR2 is YYEEEE. The CDR3 DNA reads TGTGCCAGCAGCTATGCTACGGGCGAGCAGTACTTC. The encoded protein is CASSYATGEQYF.

The chain joins TRBV9 to TRBJ2-3, with 15 nucleotides matching TRBD2. V lost 1 base to trimming and J lost 5 bases; unmatched junction nucleotides: 2. The CDR3 is 16 residues long. Germline CDR1 and CDR2: SGDLS and YYNGEE. This CDR3 is CASSVRTSGRGDTQYF. As DNA, the CDR3 is TGTGCCAGCAGCGTAAGGACTAGCGGGAGGGGAGATACGCAGTATTTT.

The V and J genes are TRBV27 and TRBJ1-5; unclear D gene. V was shortened by 2 bases and J by 7 bases, with 15 bases between the two germline ends. This CDR3 region has 15 residues. Germline assignment: CDR1 MNHEY and CDR2 SMNVEV (reference sequence). Here the CDR3 reads CASSLIGQVGQPQHF. In nucleotides, the CDR3 is TGTGCCAGCAGTTTAATTGGCCAGGTCGGCCAGCCCCAGCATTTT.

V gene TRBV7-8 combines with J gene TRBJ1-6; no clear D gene. This CDR3 spans 17 amino acids. Trimming stripped 5 bases from V and 0 bases from J, with 14 bases between. Per germline, CDR1 SGHVS and CDR2 FQNEAQ. The CDR3 reads CASSPSVGSSYNSPLHF. The CDR3 region has the DNA TGTGCCAGCAGCCCCTCTGTAGGGAGCTCCTATAATTCACCCCTCCACTTT.

The V call is TRBV18, the J call TRBJ1-6; TRBD1 matches 7 bases. Germline CDR1 is KGHSH and CDR2 is LQKENI. The CDR3 contains 14 residues. The junction had 4 bases not matched to a gene; V was cut back by 4 bases and J by 7 bases. Here the CDR3 reads CASSLDRVNSPLHF. Here the CDR3 DNA reads TGTGCCAGCTCACTAGACAGGGTCAATTCACCCCTCCACTTT.

The chain combines TRBV15 with TRBJ2-7; TRBD1 is a possible D gene (5 bases). V was clipped by 0 bases and J by 0 bases, with 9 bases between them. The germline CDR1 and CDR2 sequences are LNHNV and YYDKDF (reference sequence). The CDR3 extends over 15 amino acids. CDR3 loop: CATSREGHLSYEQYF. As DNA, the CDR3 is TGTGCCACCAGCAGAGAAGGACACCTCTCCTACGAGCAGTACTTC.

J is TRBJ1-6 and V is TRBV7-9; 8 nucleotides match TRBD1. V lost 5 bases and J lost 7; bases outside the gene matches: 4. Germline assignment: CDR1 SEHNR and CDR2 FQNEAQ (reference sequence). The CDR3 extends over 14 amino acids. The CDR3 nucleotides are TGTGCCAGCAGCACAACAGGGGGAAATTCACCCCTCCACTTT. Protein sequence: CASSTTGGNSPLHF.

CDR3 coding DNA: TGTGCCAGTCTCTTGAGGGGGGGCGGGGAGCTGTTTTTT. Translation: CASLLRGGGELFF. This chain connects TRBV19 to TRBJ2-2, with a tentative D call TRBD2 (7 bases). This CDR3 spans 13 amino acids. V was cut by 8 bases and J by 7 bases, with 14 bases left in between. The germline gives CDR1 LNHDA, CDR2 SQIVND (reference sequence).

This clone was detected only a few times. V gene TRBV11-2 combines with J gene TRBJ1-2; 9 bases are shared with TRBD1. This CDR3 is built from 15 residues. Germline CDR1 reads SGHAT; CDR2 reads FQNNGV. The V gene end was trimmed by 1 base and the J gene end by 4 bases; junction bases not matched to a gene: 4. The CDR3 sequence is CASSLAPTGGYGYTF. In DNA, the CDR3 is TGTGCCAGCAGCTTAGCTCCGACAGGGGGCTATGGCTACACCTTC. Together with reference TRBV11-2 and TRBJ1-2, the CDR3 gives the full variable domain: EAGVAQSPRYKIIEKRQSVAFWCNPISGHATLYWYQQILGQGPKLLIQFQNNGVVDDSQLPKDRFSAERLKGVDSTLKIQPAKLEDSAVYLCASSLAPTGGYGYTFGSGTRLTVV.

The chain links TRBV4-1 to TRBJ2-7, with 9 bases fitting TRBD2. With 0 bases clipped from V and 5 bases from J, the junction kept 5 bases outside the gene matches. The germline gives CDR1 MGHRA, CDR2 YSYEKL. The CDR3 sequence is 15 residues long. The CDR3 loop reads CASSQDSGRANEQYF. The CDR3 nucleotides are TGCGCCAGCAGCCAAGATAGCGGGAGAGCCAACGAGCAGTACTTC.

CDR3 sequence reads: CASSLGTSGRRETQYF. The CDR3 bases are TGTGCCAGCAGCTTAGGGACTAGCGGTAGGAGAGAGACCCAGTACTTC. This chain uses TRBV11-2 with TRBJ2-5; 10 bases are a match to TRBD2. J lost 4 bases, V lost 1 base, and 6 bases had no gene match. Germline V gene lookup returns CDR1 SGHAT and CDR2 FQNNGV. The CDR3 is 16 residues long.

V usage is TRBV6-5 and J usage is TRBJ1-1, with TRBD1 matching over 9 bases. Germline CDR1 and CDR2: MNHEY and SVGAGI. The V and J ends lost 1 base and 6 bases, in that order; junction bases with no gene match: 0. This CDR3 spans 13 amino acids. CDR3 sequence reads: CASSYYRGPEAFF. The CDR3 DNA reads as TGTGCCAGCAGTTACTACAGGGGGCCTGAAGCTTTCTTT.

The chain employs TRBV19 and TRBJ2-1; 10 positions agree with TRBD2. The CDR3 covers 15 residues. CDR1 and CDR2 from the germline V gene are LNHDA and SQIVND (reference sequence). The ends lost 6 bases at V and 4 bases at J; junction bases unmatched: 6. In DNA form, the CDR3 reads TGTGCCAGTAGCCCGGGACTAGCGCCTTACAATGAGCAGTTCTTC. Translating gives CASSPGLAPYNEQFF.

The rearrangement uses TRBV7-8 and TRBJ1-1; no firm D call. Germline lookup yields CDR1 SGHVS and CDR2 FQNEAQ. V was shortened by 5 bases and J by 1 base, with 8 bases between the two germline ends. CDR3 length: 13 residues. CDR3: CASSPPGNTEAFF. The CDR3 DNA reads as TGTGCCAGCAGCCCCCCAGGGAACACTGAAGCTTTCTTT.

The rearrangement links TRBV4-1 to TRBJ2-1, with TRBD2 matching over 12 bases. This CDR3 is built from 16 residues. V was clipped by 1 base and J by 3 bases; unmatched bases: 1. Germline CDR1 reads MGHRA; CDR2 reads YSYEKL. This CDR3 is CASSQALAGGYNEQFF. The CDR3 DNA reads as TGCGCCAGCAGCCAAGCACTAGCGGGGGGCTACAATGAGCAGTTCTTC.

V gene TRBV3-1 (or the pseudogene TRBV3-2) combines with J gene TRBJ2-7, with TRBD2 identical over 7 bases. This CDR3 comprises 14 residues. V shed 2 bases and J 5 bases; nucleotides not matched to a gene: 6. From germline, CDR1 is LGHDT and CDR2 YNNKEL (reference sequence). The CDR3 nucleotides read TGTGCCAGCAGCCAATGGGGGACTAATGACGAGCAGTACTTC. Amino acid sequence: CASSQWGTNDEQYF.

This clone was seen once. The chain employs TRBV30 and TRBJ1-4, with D possibly matching TRBD1 (5 bases). The CDR3 is 13 amino acids. Germline loops: CDR1 GTSNPN, CDR2 SVGIG (reference sequence). The germline V and J ends were trimmed by 2 bases and 7 bases, with 11 bases remaining between them. The CDR3 region is CAWSHRMSEKLFF. The CDR3 DNA reads as TGTGCCTGGAGTCACAGGATGAGTGAAAAACTGTTTTTT.

V and J are TRBV12-3 or TRBV12-4 and TRBJ1-3, with no clear D. The CDR3 sequence is 13 residues long. V was pared by 3 bases and J by 9 bases, with 12 bases between. CDR3 coding DNA: TGTGCCAGCAGTTTGGAGGGAGCTGGCACCATATATTTT. It specifies CASSLEGAGTIYF.

This clone occurred once. This chain connects TRBV18 to TRBJ2-6, with 8 bases lining up with TRBD2. This CDR3 has 17 residues. CDR1 and CDR2 from the germline V gene are KGHSH and LQKENI. V shed 0 bases, J shed 2 bases, and the junction held 3 bases outside the gene matches. The CDR3 loop reads CASSPPAGGPGANVLTF. The CDR3 bases are TGTGCCAGCTCACCACCGGCGGGGGGCCCTGGGGCCAACGTCCTGACTTTC.

This clone was observed a single time. V gene TRBV20-1 combines with J gene TRBJ2-2, with 8 bases fitting TRBD2. Germline loops: CDR1 DFQATT, CDR2 SNEGSKA (reference sequence). This CDR3 has 15 residues. With V trimmed by 6 bases and J by 4 bases, 10 bases remained unmatched. The CDR3 DNA reads TGCAGTGCCAGTCGGGGGGGGGCGGTCACCGGGGAGCTGTTTTTT. Residues: CSASRGGAVTGELFF.

The genes are TRBV3-1 (or the pseudogene TRBV3-2) and TRBJ1-2; 9 bases fit TRBD1. The CDR3 length is 15 residues. J was trimmed by 2 bases and V by 4 bases; bases with no gene match: 5. The V gene's germline CDR1 is LGHDT and CDR2 YNNKEL (reference sequence). CDR3 bases: TGTGCCAGCAGCCCGTGGGACAGGGTAAACTATGGCTACACCTTC. Its translation: CASSPWDRVNYGYTF.

The rearrangement uses TRBV7-8 and TRBJ2-1; 7 nucleotides line up with TRBD1. With V trimmed by 4 bases and J by 2 bases, 2 bases remained unmatched. Per the germline V gene, CDR1 is SGHVS and CDR2 is FQNEAQ. The CDR3 extends over 14 amino acids. CDR3 amino acids: CASSSTGPYNEQFF. CDR3 sequence (DNA): TGTGCCAGCAGCTCGACAGGGCCCTACAATGAGCAGTTCTTC.

In this sample, this clone turned up once. The chain uses TRBV5-4 and TRBJ1-3; no reliable D call. From germline, CDR1 is SGHNT and CDR2 YYREEE (reference sequence). The CDR3 has 16 residues. V was cut by 0 bases and J by 0 bases, with 10 bases left in between. CDR3 DNA: TGTGCCAGCAGCTTGGGGCAGTCTTACTCTGGAAACACCATATATTTT. It yields the protein CASSLGQSYSGNTIYF.

This chain uses TRBV7-6 with TRBJ1-3; no definite D call. The CDR3 is 17 residues long. V gave up 5 bases and J gave up 4 bases, with 21 bases separating them. Germline V gene data show CDR1 as SGHVS and CDR2 as FNYEAQ. The CDR3 bases are TGTGCCAGCAGCCTAACAACAAGGCCGGAGCTAGGAAACACCATATATTTT. It specifies CASSLTTRPELGNTIYF.

The genes are TRBV18 and TRBJ1-2, with 8 bases fitting TRBD1. Germline values: CDR1 KGHSH, CDR2 LQKENI. V lost 3 bases, J lost 2 bases, and 2 bases stayed unmatched. CDR3 length: 14 residues. CDR3 coding DNA: TGTGCCAGCTCACCGGGACAGGCGAACTATGGCTACACCTTC. It encodes CASSPGQANYGYTF.